These 17 T cell receptor beta chains came from one sample sequenced in a study of PD-1 blockade in classical Hodgkin lymphoma. The protocol was immunoSEQ multiplex PCR, while the TCRdb copy is restricted to in-frame clones and leaves out a portion. Of 20,000 to 25,000 clones in the sample, around 86% were seen once. Every patient had relapsed following autologous stem cell transplantation, and cohorts differed in brentuximab vedotin exposure. The sequenced sample was peripheral blood mononuclear cells (PBMCs), obtained before the second cycle of nivolumab. The receptors originated from a human donor with classical Hodgkin lymphoma.

V usage is TRBV25-1 and J usage is TRBJ2-1; TRBD2 matches at 9 bases. The trim removed 5 bases at V and 5 bases at J, leaving 7 bases unmatched. CDR3 size: 15 residues. Looked up from germline, CDR1 is MGHDK and CDR2 is SYGVNS. The chain's CDR3 is CASSTLAGDNNEQFF. The CDR3 coding sequence is TGTGCCAGCAGTACTTTAGCGGGAGACAACAATGAGCAGTTCTTC.

On this clone: The sample has other DNA sequences that encode this CDR3 too. V and J are TRBV28 and TRBJ1-3, with TRBD1 as a possible D gene (5 bases). Germline CDR1 MDHEN, CDR2 SYDVKM. The CDR3 is 14 residues long. Trimming took off 5 bases at V and 4 bases at J, with 12 bases between the two ends. The CDR3 region has the DNA TGTGCCAGCAGTCCTCAGACAGCCGGAAACACCATATATTTT. Translated: CASSPQTAGNTIYF.

This clone was counted a single time. The chain has TRBV29-1 and TRBJ2-5; D is undetermined. The V end lost 6 bases, the J end lost 7 bases, and 9 bases lay between the germline ends. Germline values: CDR1 SQVTM, CDR2 ANQGSEA. CDR3 length: 10 residues. The CDR3 loop is CSVGPGTQYF. The CDR3 nucleotides read TGCAGCGTCGGCCCGGGGACCCAGTACTTC.

The J gene is TRBJ2-2, the V gene TRBV27; tentatively, D is TRBD1 or TRBD2 (5 bases each). Trimming left V 6 bases short and J 4 bases short, with 12 bases between. CDR1 MNHEY and CDR2 SMNVEV come from the germline V gene (reference sequence). The CDR3 runs to 14 residues. CDR3 region: CASRSGARTGELFF. DNA of the CDR3: TGTGCCAGCAGATCCGGGGCGCGCACCGGGGAGCTGTTTTTT.

V and J are TRBV10-3 and TRBJ2-2; D is possibly TRBD1 or TRBD2 (5 bases each). The CDR3 runs to 15 residues. From germline, CDR1 is ENHRY and CDR2 SYGVKD. V lost 1 base and J lost 4, with 10 bases in between. The CDR3 reads CAISEFGTSTGELFF. The CDR3 region has the DNA TGTGCCATCAGTGAGTTCGGGACCAGCACCGGGGAGCTGTTTTTT.

The chain is built from TRBV18 and TRBJ2-5; TRBD2 agrees at 14 bases. The CDR3 sequence is 15 residues long. Germline V lookup: CDR1 KGHSH, CDR2 LQKENI. The V segment lost 4 bases and the J segment 3 bases; nucleotides outside the gene matches: 1. As DNA, the CDR3 is TGTGCCAGCTCACGGGGACTAGCGGGAGAAGAGACCCAGTACTTC. This translates into CASSRGLAGEETQYF.

CDR3 sequence: CASSFQGRRYGYTF. Written as DNA, the CDR3 is TGTGCCAGCAGTTTCCAGGGGAGGCGTTATGGCTACACCTTC. This chain joins TRBV28 and TRBJ1-2; tentatively, D is TRBD1 (6 bases). Deletions cut 3 bases from V and 5 bases from J, with 13 bases between. This CDR3 has 14 amino acids. Germline V gives CDR1 MDHEN, CDR2 SYDVKM.

The rearrangement joins TRBV19 to TRBJ2-3, with 7 bases identical to TRBD2. The V segment lost 4 bases and the J segment 0 bases; nucleotides outside the gene matches: 19. Germline assignment: CDR1 LNHDA and CDR2 SQIVND (reference sequence). The CDR3 is made up of 20 amino acids. CDR3 residues: CASSTGFREARRVSTDTQYF. The CDR3, as DNA: TGTGCCAGTAGTACAGGTTTTCGGGAGGCCCGCCGGGTAAGCACAGATACGCAGTATTTT. The variable domain in full, with the rest retrieved from reference TRBV19 and TRBJ2-3, is DGGITQSPKYLFRKEGQNVTLSCEQNLNHDAMYWYRQDPGQGLRLIYYSQIVNDFQKGDIAEGYSVSREKKESFPLTVTSAQKNPTAFYLCASSTGFREARRVSTDTQYFGPGTRLTVL.

This clone has just one count. This CDR3 reads CASSEAGLPNYGYTF. The CDR3 region has the DNA TGTGCCAGCAGTGAAGCTGGGCTACCTAACTATGGCTACACCTTC. The chain has TRBV2 and TRBJ1-2; the D is unclear. This CDR3 comprises 15 residues. Between the trimmed V and J ends, which lost 0 bases and 0 bases, there was a span of 8 bases. Per germline, CDR1 SNHLY and CDR2 FYNNEI.

V and J are TRBV9 and TRBJ2-5; no reliable D call. The CDR3 has 15 residues. V was shortened by 0 bases and J by 1 base, with 10 bases between the two germline ends. Germline lookup yields CDR1 SGDLS and CDR2 YYNGEE. The CDR3, as DNA: TGTGCCAGCAGCGTAGAGAATACCGGCCAAGAGACCCAGTACTTC. The encoded protein is CASSVENTGQETQYF. Combining the CDR3 with reference TRBV9 and TRBJ2-5 gives the whole variable domain DSGVTQTPKHLITATGQRVTLRCSPRSGDLSVYWYQQSLDQGLQFLIQYYNGEERAKGNILERFSAQQFPDLHSELNLSSLELGDSALYFCASSVENTGQETQYFGPGTRLLVL.

The gene calls are TRBV5-1 and TRBJ2-2, with TRBD2 as a possible D gene (7 bases). V lost 0 bases and J 5 bases, leaving 11 bases between the germline ends. CDR3 size: 15 residues. From germline, CDR1 is SGHRS and CDR2 YFSETQ. This CDR3 is CASSLVAGATGELFF. The CDR3 coding sequence is TGCGCCAGCAGCTTGGTTGCGGGGGCGACCGGGGAGCTGTTTTTT.

V is TRBV2 and J is TRBJ2-4, with no clear D. The CDR3 length is 14 residues. Germline CDR1 is SNHLY and CDR2 is FYNNEI. V was clipped by 4 bases and J by 0 bases, with 7 bases between them. CDR3 amino acids: CASSGQLAKNIQYF. CDR3 in DNA: TGTGCCAGCAGTGGTCAGCTAGCCAAAAACATTCAGTACTTC.

This chain's CDR3 is CASSFVQTGGELFF. The CDR3 DNA reads TGTGCCAGCAGCTTCGTACAAACAGGAGGCGAGCTGTTTTTT. The chain uses TRBV7-2 and TRBJ2-2; perhaps D is TRBD1 or TRBD2 (5 bases each). The germline V gene encodes CDR1 SGHTA and CDR2 FQGNSA. This CDR3 spans 14 amino acids. Trimming cost V 3 bases and J 11 bases, with 16 bases left between them.

V is TRBV28 and J is TRBJ1-3; 8 bases line up with TRBD1. CDR1 and CDR2 (germline): MDHEN, SYDVKM. The CDR3 consists of 14 residues. Trimming took 3 bases from V and 6 from J; bases not matched to a gene: 4. In DNA, the CDR3 is TGTGCCAGCAGTTTTCTGGACAGGGAAAACACCATATATTTT. Residues: CASSFLDRENTIYF.

The chain is built from TRBV5-6 and TRBJ1-2; D may be TRBD1 (5 bases). V gave up 0 bases and J gave up 4 bases, with 13 bases separating them. The V gene's germline CDR1 is SGHDT and CDR2 YYEEEE. The CDR3 totals 15 residues. CDR3 protein: CASSLVSGRAYGYTF. CDR3 coding DNA: TGTGCCAGCAGCTTGGTTAGTGGCAGGGCCTATGGCTACACCTTC.

The CDR3 protein is CASSWGRATGEQFF. CDR3 nucleotide sequence: TGTGCCAGTAGTTGGGGGAGGGCGACCGGTGAGCAGTTCTTC. The chain carries TRBV19 and TRBJ2-1; 7 bases are a match to TRBD2. From germline, CDR1 is LNHDA and CDR2 SQIVND (reference sequence). V lost 5 bases, J lost 9 bases, and 10 bases stayed unmatched. CDR3 length: 14 residues. Variable domain in full (rest from reference TRBV19 and TRBJ2-1): DGGITQSPKYLFRKEGQNVTLSCEQNLNHDAMYWYRQDPGQGLRLIYYSQIVNDFQKGDIAEGYSVSREKKESFPLTVTSAQKNPTAFYLCASSWGRATGEQFFGPGTRLTVL.

The chain couples TRBV27 to TRBJ1-5, with unresolved D. CDR1 is MNHEY and CDR2 is SMNVEV in the germline V gene (reference sequence). V lost 4 bases and J lost 4, with 14 bases in between. The CDR3 runs 15 residues. This chain's CDR3 is CASSSSHTMNQPQHF. In DNA, the CDR3 is TGTGCCAGCAGTTCCAGCCATACTATGAATCAGCCCCAGCATTTT.